One and the same sample provided the 19 T cell receptor beta chains below, sequenced in a study of technical replicates of blood from several donors. TCRdb keeps only in-frame clones here, not all; method: immunoSEQ multiplex PCR. The table records about 84,000 clones, around 93% of them present only once. The sample was T cells isolated from PBMCs. Every receptor here comes from a human donor in good health.

The chain is built from TRBV5-1 and TRBJ2-7, with D maybe TRBD2 (7 bases). This CDR3 has 15 amino acids. Germline V gene data show CDR1 as SGHRS and CDR2 as YFSETQ. V lost 2 bases to trimming and J lost 1 base, with 13 bases between them. CDR3 sequence (DNA): TGCGCCAGCAGCTTAGGCAGGGGAGGGTCCTACGAGCAGTACTTC. Amino acid sequence: CASSLGRGGSYEQYF.

V gene TRBV27 combines with J gene TRBJ1-5, with unresolved D. The V end lost 5 bases, the J end lost 2 bases, and 13 bases lay between the germline ends. There are 15 residues in the CDR3. CDR1 and CDR2 from the germline V gene are MNHEY and SMNVEV (reference sequence). In DNA form, the CDR3 reads TGTGCCAGCAGTACTGGACCGGAGGGCAATCAGCCCCAGCATTTT. It is translated as CASSTGPEGNQPQHF.

V gene TRBV2 combines with J gene TRBJ2-1; 8 nucleotides match TRBD2. Per the germline V gene, CDR1 is SNHLY and CDR2 is FYNNEI. Trimming took 7 bases from V and 5 from J; bases not matched to a gene: 10. The CDR3 sequence is 15 residues long. CDR3 sequence: CASTDRLAGNNEQFF. The CDR3, as DNA: TGTGCCAGCACCGACAGGCTAGCGGGTAACAATGAGCAGTTCTTC.

This clone came up once. V and J are TRBV11-1 and TRBJ2-1; TRBD2 matches at 13 bases. This CDR3 spans 15 amino acids. Germline CDR1 is SGHAT and CDR2 is FQDESV (reference sequence). The ends lost 5 bases at V and 4 bases at J; junction bases unmatched: 2. The CDR3 DNA reads as TGTGCCAGCAGCCCGGGACTAGCGGGATACAATGAGCAGTTCTTC. Translation gives CASSPGLAGYNEQFF.

V is TRBV6-5 and J is TRBJ2-2, with 8 positions matching TRBD1. CDR3 length equals 14 residues. V dropped 6 bases and J dropped 3; count of bases not matched to a gene: 3. Germline V gene lookup returns CDR1 MNHEY and CDR2 SVGAGI. CDR3 bases: TGTGCCAGCAGAAAGACAGGGGACACCGGGGAGCTGTTTTTT. Protein: CASRKTGDTGELFF.

This rearrangement joins TRBV5-1 to TRBJ2-3, with TRBD2 matching over 10 bases. Germline trimming cut 4 bases from V and 4 bases from J; bases unmatched to any gene: 6. CDR3 size: 15 residues. CDR1 is SGHRS and CDR2 is YFSETQ in the germline V gene. The CDR3 DNA sequence: TGCGCCAGCAGCATAGGACTAGCGGCGTCAGATACGCAGTATTTT. Amino acids: CASSIGLAASDTQYF.

This clone was counted once. The CDR3 sequence: CASSKATGFTEAFF. The DNA of the CDR3 is TGTGCCAGCAGCAAGGCGACAGGATTCACTGAAGCTTTCTTT. The V and J genes are TRBV7-2 and TRBJ1-1; perhaps TRBD1 as D (6 bases). From germline, CDR1 is SGHTA and CDR2 FQGNSA. This CDR3 region has 14 residues. With 5 bases removed from V and 4 bases from J, the gap between germline ends came to 14 bases.

CDR3: CASSPQRSVSTDTQYF. The CDR3 nucleotides read TGTGCCAGCAGCCCTCAACGGAGCGTCAGCACAGATACGCAGTATTTT. The V gene is TRBV7-7, the J gene TRBJ2-3; D is uncertain. Trimming pared 5 bases from V and 0 bases from J, leaving 15 bases between. CDR1 is SSHAT and CDR2 is FNYEAQ in the germline V gene (reference sequence). The CDR3 extends over 16 amino acids.

The V call is TRBV5-6, the J call TRBJ2-2; 9 nucleotides align to TRBD2. In germline, CDR1 is SGHDT, CDR2 YYEEEE. J lost 5 bases, V lost 0 bases, and 5 bases had no gene match. The CDR3 totals 16 residues. The CDR3 sequence: CASSLVGTSGTGELFF. The DNA for the CDR3 is TGTGCCAGCAGCTTGGTGGGTACTAGCGGGACCGGGGAGCTGTTTTTT.

This clone was recorded only once. This rearrangement joins TRBV28 to TRBJ1-3; maybe TRBD1 (5 bases). This CDR3 region has 15 residues. V lost 5 bases and J lost 2, with 13 bases in between. Germline V gives CDR1 MDHEN, CDR2 SYDVKM. The CDR3 sequence is CASSLTTATGNTIYF. CDR3 nucleotide sequence: TGTGCCAGCAGTCTCACGACAGCCACTGGAAACACCATATATTTT.

Comments on this clone: At one boundary the junction diverges from the germline segment, which might be a read error. The chain links TRBV7-7 to TRBJ2-1, with TRBD2 as a possible D gene (6 bases). CDR1 SSHAT and CDR2 FNYEAQ come from the germline V gene (reference sequence). The CDR3 has 15 amino acids. The CDR3 protein is CASSLSEGSYNEQFF. CDR3 sequence (DNA): TGTGCTAGCAGCTTATCGGAGGGCAGCTACAATGAGCAGTTCTTC.

This sequence joins TRBV19 and TRBJ1-1, with D possibly matching TRBD1 (5 bases). Germline V gene lookup returns CDR1 LNHDA and CDR2 SQIVND (reference sequence). The germline V and J ends were trimmed by 7 bases and 1 base, with 19 bases remaining between them. The CDR3 is 16 amino acids. As DNA, the CDR3 is TGTGCCAGTAACGACTGGGGGTCGGGAGCGAACACTGAAGCTTTCTTT. This sequence encodes CASNDWGSGANTEAFF.

The chain couples TRBV9 to TRBJ2-3; a possible D gene is TRBD2 (6 bases). Trimming left V 0 bases short and J 2 bases short, with 13 bases between. CDR3 length: 16 residues. The germline V gene has CDR1 SGDLS and CDR2 YYNGEE. The CDR3 is CASSVGVGGATDTQYF. CDR3 bases: TGTGCCAGCAGCGTAGGAGTGGGAGGTGCCACAGATACGCAGTATTTT.

V is TRBV10-2 and J is TRBJ2-5; 12 bases fit TRBD2. Looked up from germline, CDR1 is WSHSY and CDR2 is SAAADI. This CDR3 is 13 amino acids long. The trim removed 9 bases at V and 5 bases at J, leaving 4 bases unmatched. The CDR3 region is CASRLAGAETQYF. DNA of the CDR3: TGCGCCAGTCGACTAGCGGGAGCGGAGACCCAGTACTTC.

The V and J genes are TRBV11-1 and TRBJ2-7; D is perhaps TRBD2 (6 bases). The CDR3 is 16 residues long. Trimming cost V 5 bases and J 0 bases, with 17 bases left between them. The germline V gene encodes CDR1 SGHAT and CDR2 FQDESV (reference sequence). CDR3 nucleotides: TGTGCCAGCAGCCCGATGGGCGGGACGTCCTCCTACGAGCAGTACTTC. The encoded protein is CASSPMGGTSSYEQYF.

This sequence joins TRBV19 and TRBJ2-5, with D tentatively TRBD2 (5 bases). V lost 1 base to trimming and J lost 5 bases, with 20 bases between them. The CDR3 covers 17 residues. The germline gives CDR1 LNHDA, CDR2 SQIVND (reference sequence). The CDR3 loop reads CASSIGRIGVGWETQYF. The CDR3 nucleotides are TGTGCCAGTAGTATAGGTAGAATCGGGGTCGGGTGGGAGACCCAGTACTTC.

The J gene is TRBJ2-1, the V gene TRBV30; tentative D call: TRBD2 (7 bases). Germline V gene sequence: CDR1 GTSNPN, CDR2 SVGIG (reference sequence). The CDR3 is made up of 16 amino acids. The V gene lost 3 bases and the J gene lost 5 bases, with 20 bases spanning the gap. As DNA, the CDR3 is TGTGCCTGGAGGGTCCTAGAGGGGGGGAGAGACAATGAGCAGTTCTTC. Its translation: CAWRVLEGGRDNEQFF.

The rearrangement uses TRBV29-1 and TRBJ2-3; weak D call: TRBD1 (6 bases). Per the germline V gene, CDR1 is SQVTM and CDR2 is ANQGSEA. There are 15 residues in the CDR3. The V and J ends lost 5 bases and 0 bases respectively, with 15 bases between them. In nucleotides, the CDR3 is TGCAGCGTTACGGAAAGGACAGTTAGCACAGATACGCAGTATTTT. Translated, it gives CSVTERTVSTDTQYF.

The genes are TRBV27 and TRBJ2-1; 7 bases fit TRBD1. The V gene's germline CDR1 is MNHEY and CDR2 SMNVEV (reference sequence). The length of the CDR3 is 13 residues. The ends lost 6 bases at V and 5 bases at J; junction bases unmatched: 4. The CDR3 protein is CASSRTGHNEQFF. In DNA form, the CDR3 reads TGTGCCAGCAGCCGGACAGGACACAATGAGCAGTTCTTC.